The clone carrying this T cell receptor (beta chain) has ten or more counts. Its antigen is undetermined. The data belong to a study of Graves' ophthalmopathy and Graves' hyperthyroidism. Overall study findings and caveats: Ophthalmopathy cases were distinguished from stable hyperthyroidism by a 13-signature model, reaching 87.88% sensitivity and 70% to 84% specificity.

Investigators amplified TCR beta CDR3 regions from RNA transcripts. Scientists carried out first-round RT-PCR using HTBI primers and then a second-round multiplex PCR. TCRdb reanalysed the multiplex PCR reads using MiXCR and keeps one entry per CDR3 protein. The table lists hundreds of thousands of distinct CDR3 sequences, 35% to 45% of them singletons. The ends lost 4 bases at V and 1 base at J; junction bases unmatched: 14. The CDR3 is made up of 19 amino acids. The sample was peripheral blood. The chain employs TRBV12-3 or TRBV12-4 and TRBJ1-1, with 11 bases matching TRBD1. This TCR was recovered from an adult man with Graves' ophthalmopathy. The CDR3 protein is CASSSPFGGQGEGNTEAFF. CDR3 DNA: TGTGCCAGCAGTTCACCTTTTGGGGGACAGGGGGAAGGGAACACTGAAGCTTTCTTT.